The 4 T cell receptor beta chains presented below share a single source sample, sequenced in a study of CD8 T cells in ankylosing spondylitis. Using its own MiXCR run on the 5' RACE reads, TCRdb lists one record per CDR3 protein. Among just under 350,000 distinct CDR3 sequences, roughly 15% were seen once, and the ten largest hold 1.1%. Source material: blood, either unsorted or a sorted T cell fraction (not recorded which). The receptors were gathered from a male donor with ankylosing spondylitis or in good health (not recorded which).

The sample holds a few counts of this clonotype. This chain uses TRBV11-1 with TRBJ2-2, with D perhaps TRBD1 or TRBD2 (5 bases each). This CDR3 spans 18 amino acids. The germline V and J ends were trimmed by 1 base and 7 bases, with 22 bases remaining between them. Germline V gene sequence: CDR1 SGHAT, CDR2 FQDESV (reference sequence). This chain's CDR3 is CASSLDVRTGLLHGELFF. The CDR3 coding sequence is TGTGCCAGCAGCTTAGACGTCCGGACGGGGCTACTTCACGGGGAGCTGTTTTTT.

This clonotype was observed a handful of times. This chain uses TRBV5-6 with TRBJ1-5; weak D call: TRBD1 (5 bases). The CDR3 sequence is 15 residues long. The germline V and J ends were trimmed by 1 base and 0 bases, with 8 bases remaining between them. CDR1 is SGHDT, CDR2 YYEEEE, per germline. The CDR3 spells CASSLRTLSNQPQHF. CDR3 nucleotides: TGTGCCAGCAGCTTGAGGACACTTAGCAATCAGCCCCAGCATTTT.

In this sample, this clonotype turned up a few times. The chain couples TRBV5-1 to TRBJ2-7; 8 bases line up with TRBD1. From germline, CDR1 is SGHRS and CDR2 YFSETQ. V lost 6 bases and J lost 2; bases outside the gene matches: 7. The CDR3 is 14 residues long. CDR3 sequence (DNA): TGCGCCAGCAAATTGACAGGGGCCGCCTACGAGCAGTACTTC. Its translation: CASKLTGAAYEQYF. The variable domain in full, completed from reference TRBV5-1 and TRBJ2-7, reads KAGVTQTPRYLIKTRGQQVTLSCSPISGHRSVSWYQQTPGQGLQFLFEYFSETQRNKGNFPGRFSGRQFSNSRSEMNVSTLELGDSALYLCASKLTGAAYEQYFGPGTRLTVT.

The chain uses TRBV3-1 and TRBJ2-7; D remains unclear. The length of the CDR3 is 15 residues. V gave up 1 base and J gave up 6 bases, with 16 bases separating them. The germline gives CDR1 LGHDT, CDR2 YNNKEL (reference sequence). In DNA form, the CDR3 reads TGTGCCAGCAGCCAAGTCCGAGGTGCTGGAATCGAGCAGTACTTC. It translates to CASSQVRGAGIEQYF.